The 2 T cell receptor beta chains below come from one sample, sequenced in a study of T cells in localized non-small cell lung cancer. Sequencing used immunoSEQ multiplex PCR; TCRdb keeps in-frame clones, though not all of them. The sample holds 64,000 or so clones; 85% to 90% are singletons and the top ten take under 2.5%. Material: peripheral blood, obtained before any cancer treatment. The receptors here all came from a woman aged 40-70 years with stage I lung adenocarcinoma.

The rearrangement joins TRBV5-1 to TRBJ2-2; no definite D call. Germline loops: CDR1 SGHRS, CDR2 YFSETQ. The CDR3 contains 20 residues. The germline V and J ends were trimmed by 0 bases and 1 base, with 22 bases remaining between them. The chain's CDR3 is CASSLVGYLGISMNTGELFF. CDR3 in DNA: TGCGCCAGCAGCTTGGTCGGATACTTGGGGATCAGCATGAACACCGGGGAGCTGTTTTTT.

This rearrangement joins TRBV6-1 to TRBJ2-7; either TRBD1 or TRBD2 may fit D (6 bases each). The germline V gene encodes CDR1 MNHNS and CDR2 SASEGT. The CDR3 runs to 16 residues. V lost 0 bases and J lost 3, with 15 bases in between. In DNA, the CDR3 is TGTGCCAGCAGTGAAGCCGGGGGCAGGGCAGACTACGAGCAGTACTTC. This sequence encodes CASSEAGGRADYEQYF.